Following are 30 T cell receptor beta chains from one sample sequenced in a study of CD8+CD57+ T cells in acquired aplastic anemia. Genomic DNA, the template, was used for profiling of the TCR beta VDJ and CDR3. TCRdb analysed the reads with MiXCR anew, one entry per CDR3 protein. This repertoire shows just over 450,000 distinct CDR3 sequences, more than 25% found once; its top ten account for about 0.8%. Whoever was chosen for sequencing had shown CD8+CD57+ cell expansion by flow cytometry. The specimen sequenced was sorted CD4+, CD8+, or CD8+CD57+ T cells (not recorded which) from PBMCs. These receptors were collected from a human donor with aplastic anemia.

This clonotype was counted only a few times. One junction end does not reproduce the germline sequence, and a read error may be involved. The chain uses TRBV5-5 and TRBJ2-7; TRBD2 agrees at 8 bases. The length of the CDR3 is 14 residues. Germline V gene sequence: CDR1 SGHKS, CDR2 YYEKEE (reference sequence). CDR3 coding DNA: TGTGCCAGCAGCCTAACCGCCGGGGGGGGCAGGGAGGACTTC. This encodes CASSLTAGGGREDF.

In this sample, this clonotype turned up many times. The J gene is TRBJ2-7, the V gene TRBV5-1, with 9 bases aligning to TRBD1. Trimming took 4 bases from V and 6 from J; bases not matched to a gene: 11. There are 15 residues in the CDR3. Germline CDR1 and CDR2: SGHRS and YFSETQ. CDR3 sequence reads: CASSPEGTGNSEQYF. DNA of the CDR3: TGCGCCAGCAGCCCGGAAGGGACAGGGAACTCCGAGCAGTACTTC.

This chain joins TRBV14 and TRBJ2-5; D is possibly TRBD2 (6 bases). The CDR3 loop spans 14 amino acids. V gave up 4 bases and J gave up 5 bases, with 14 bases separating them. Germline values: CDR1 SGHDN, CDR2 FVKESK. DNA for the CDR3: TGTGCCAGCAGCCCCCGACTAGAACTTGAGACCCAGTACTTC. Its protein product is CASSPRLELETQYF.

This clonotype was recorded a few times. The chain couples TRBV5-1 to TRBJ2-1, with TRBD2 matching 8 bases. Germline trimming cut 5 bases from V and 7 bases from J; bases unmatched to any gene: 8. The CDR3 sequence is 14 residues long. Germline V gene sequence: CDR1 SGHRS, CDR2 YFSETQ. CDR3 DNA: TGCGCCAGCAGTAGAACTGGCGGGAGGAATGAGCAGTTCTTC. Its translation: CASSRTGGRNEQFF.

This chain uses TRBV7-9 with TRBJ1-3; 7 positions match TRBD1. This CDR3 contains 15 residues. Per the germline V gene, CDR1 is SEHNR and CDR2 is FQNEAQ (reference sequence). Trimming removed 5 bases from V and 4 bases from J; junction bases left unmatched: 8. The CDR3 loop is CASSTGGGLGNTIYF. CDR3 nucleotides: TGTGCCAGCAGCACTGGAGGGGGCCTAGGAAACACCATATATTTT.

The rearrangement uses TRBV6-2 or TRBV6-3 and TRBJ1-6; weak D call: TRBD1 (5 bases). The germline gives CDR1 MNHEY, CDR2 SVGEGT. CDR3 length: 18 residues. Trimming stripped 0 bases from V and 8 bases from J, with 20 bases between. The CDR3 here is CASSYSIRGAEVYSPLHF. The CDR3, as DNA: TGTGCCAGCAGTTACTCGATAAGAGGGGCCGAAGTTTATTCACCCCTCCACTTT.

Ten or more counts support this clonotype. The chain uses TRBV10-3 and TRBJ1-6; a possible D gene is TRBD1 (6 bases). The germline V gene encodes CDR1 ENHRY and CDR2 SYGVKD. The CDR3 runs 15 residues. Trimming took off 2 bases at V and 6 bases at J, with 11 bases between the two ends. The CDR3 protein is CAISEEDRSNSPLHF. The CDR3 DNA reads TGTGCCATCAGTGAGGAAGACAGGAGTAATTCACCCCTCCACTTT.

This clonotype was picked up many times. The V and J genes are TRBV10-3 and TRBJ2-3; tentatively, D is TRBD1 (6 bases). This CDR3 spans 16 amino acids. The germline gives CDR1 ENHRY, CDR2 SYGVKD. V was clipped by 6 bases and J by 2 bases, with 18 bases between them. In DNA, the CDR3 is TGTGCCATCAGGAGCCTTGGGGACACCACCACAGATACGCAGTATTTT. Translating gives CAIRSLGDTTTDTQYF.

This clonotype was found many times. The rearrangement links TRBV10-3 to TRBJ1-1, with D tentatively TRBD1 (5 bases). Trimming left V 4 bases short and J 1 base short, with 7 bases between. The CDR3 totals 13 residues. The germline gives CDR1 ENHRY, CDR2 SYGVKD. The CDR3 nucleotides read TGTGCCATCAGTGCCCAGGGGAACACTGAAGCTTTCTTT. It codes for CAISAQGNTEAFF.

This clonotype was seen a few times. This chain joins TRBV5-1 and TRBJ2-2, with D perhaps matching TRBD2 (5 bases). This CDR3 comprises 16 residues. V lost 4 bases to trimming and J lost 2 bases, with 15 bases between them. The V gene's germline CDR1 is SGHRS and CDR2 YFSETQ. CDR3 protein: CASSPRSGLNTGELFF. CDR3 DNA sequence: TGCGCCAGCAGCCCCAGGAGCGGCCTTAACACCGGGGAGCTGTTTTTT.

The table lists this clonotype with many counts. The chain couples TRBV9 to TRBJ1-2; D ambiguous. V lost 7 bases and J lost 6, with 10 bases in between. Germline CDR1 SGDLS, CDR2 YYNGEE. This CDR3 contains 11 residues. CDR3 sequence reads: CASHRGDGYTF. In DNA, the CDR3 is TGTGCCAGCCACCGTGGGGATGGCTACACCTTC.

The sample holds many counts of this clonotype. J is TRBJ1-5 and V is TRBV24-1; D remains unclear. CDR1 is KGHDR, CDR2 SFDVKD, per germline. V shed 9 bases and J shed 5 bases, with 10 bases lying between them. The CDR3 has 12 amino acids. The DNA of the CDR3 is TGTGCCACCTTAGGAGGGCATCAGCCCCAGCATTTT. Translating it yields CATLGGHQPQHF.

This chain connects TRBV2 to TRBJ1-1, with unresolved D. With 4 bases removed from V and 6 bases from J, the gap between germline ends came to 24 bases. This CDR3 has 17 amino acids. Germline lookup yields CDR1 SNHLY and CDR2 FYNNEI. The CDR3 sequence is CASSARDTADGTPEAFF. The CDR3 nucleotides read TGTGCCAGCAGTGCTAGAGATACGGCCGACGGAACACCTGAAGCTTTCTTT. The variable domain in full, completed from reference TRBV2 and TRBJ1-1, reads EPEVTQTPSHQVTQMGQEVILRCVPISNHLYFYWYRQILGQKVEFLVSFYNNEISEKSEIFDDQFSVERPDGSNFTLKIRSTKLEDSAMYFCASSARDTADGTPEAFFGQGTRLTVV.

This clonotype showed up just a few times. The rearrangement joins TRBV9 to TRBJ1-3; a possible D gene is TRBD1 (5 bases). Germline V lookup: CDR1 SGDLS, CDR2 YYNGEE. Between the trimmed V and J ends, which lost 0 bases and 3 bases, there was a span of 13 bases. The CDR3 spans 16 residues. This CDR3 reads CASSVAKDSIGNTIYF. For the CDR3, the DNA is TGTGCCAGCAGCGTAGCTAAAGACAGCATTGGAAACACCATATATTTT.

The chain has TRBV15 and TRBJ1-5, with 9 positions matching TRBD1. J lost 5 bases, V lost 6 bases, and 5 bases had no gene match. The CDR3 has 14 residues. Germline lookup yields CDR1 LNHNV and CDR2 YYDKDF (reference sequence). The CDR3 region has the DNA TGTGCCACCAGTCCGGGACAGGGACATCAGCCCCAGCATTTT. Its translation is CATSPGQGHQPQHF. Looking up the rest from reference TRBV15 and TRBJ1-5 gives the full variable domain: DAMVIQNPRYQVTQFGKPVTLSCSQTLNHNVMYWYQQKSSQAPKLLFHYYDKDFNNEADTPDNFQSRRPNTSFCFLDIRSPGLGDTAMYLCATSPGQGHQPQHFGDGTRLSIL.

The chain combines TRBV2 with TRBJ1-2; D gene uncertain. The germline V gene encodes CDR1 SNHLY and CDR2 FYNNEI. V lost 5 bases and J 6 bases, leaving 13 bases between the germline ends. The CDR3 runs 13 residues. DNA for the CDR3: TGTGCCAGCAGTCAACAACGAAACAATGGCTACACCTTC. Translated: CASSQQRNNGYTF.

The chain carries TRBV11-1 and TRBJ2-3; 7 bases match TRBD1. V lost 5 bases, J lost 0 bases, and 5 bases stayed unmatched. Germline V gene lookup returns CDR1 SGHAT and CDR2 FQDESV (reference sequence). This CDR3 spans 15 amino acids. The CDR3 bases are TGTGCCAGCAGCGCAGGGACAGAAAGCACAGATACGCAGTATTTT. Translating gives CASSAGTESTDTQYF.

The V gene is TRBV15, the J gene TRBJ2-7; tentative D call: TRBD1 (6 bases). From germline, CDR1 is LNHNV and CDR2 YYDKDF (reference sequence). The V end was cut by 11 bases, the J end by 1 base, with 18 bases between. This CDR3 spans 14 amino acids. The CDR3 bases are TGTGCCGGCAGCCCCAGGGGTTCGTCCTACGAGCAGTACTTC. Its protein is CAGSPRGSSYEQYF. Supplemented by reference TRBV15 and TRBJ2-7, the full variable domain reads DAMVIQNPRYQVTQFGKPVTLSCSQTLNHNVMYWYQQKSSQAPKLLFHYYDKDFNNEADTPDNFQSRRPNTSFCFLDIRSPGLGDTAMYLCAGSPRGSSYEQYFGPGTRLTVT.

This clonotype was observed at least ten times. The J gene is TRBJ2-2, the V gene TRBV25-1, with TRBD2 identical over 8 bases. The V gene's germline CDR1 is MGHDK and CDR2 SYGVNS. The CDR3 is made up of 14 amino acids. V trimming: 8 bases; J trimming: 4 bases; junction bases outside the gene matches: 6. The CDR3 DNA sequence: TGTGCCAGCCAGGGACTAGGGACCACCGGGGAGCTGTTTTTT. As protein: CASQGLGTTGELFF. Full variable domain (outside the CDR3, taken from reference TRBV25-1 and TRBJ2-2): EADIYQTPRYLVIGTGKKITLECSQTMGHDKMYWYQQDPGMELHLIHYSYGVNSTEKGDLSSESTVSRIRTEHFPLTLESARPSHTSQYLCASQGLGTTGELFFGEGSRLTVL.

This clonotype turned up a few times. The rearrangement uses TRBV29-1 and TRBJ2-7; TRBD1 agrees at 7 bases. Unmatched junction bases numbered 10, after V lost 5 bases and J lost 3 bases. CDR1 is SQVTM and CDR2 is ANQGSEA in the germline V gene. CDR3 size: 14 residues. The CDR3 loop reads CSVFRQGPYYEQYF. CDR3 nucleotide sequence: TGCAGCGTTTTTAGACAGGGACCTTACTACGAGCAGTACTTC.

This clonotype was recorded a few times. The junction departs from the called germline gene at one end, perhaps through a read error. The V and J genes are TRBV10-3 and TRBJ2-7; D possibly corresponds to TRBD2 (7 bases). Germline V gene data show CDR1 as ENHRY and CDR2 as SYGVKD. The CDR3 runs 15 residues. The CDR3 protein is CASSWGGLSSYEQYF. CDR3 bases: TGTGCCAGCAGTTGGGGGGGCTTAAGCTCCTACGAGCAGTACTTC.

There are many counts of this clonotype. In nucleotides, the CDR3 is TGTGCCAGCAGCTCACAGGGGACAGATACGCAGTATTTT. Protein: CASSSQGTDTQYF. The chain is built from TRBV7-6 and TRBJ2-3, with TRBD1 identical over 7 bases. The V gene end was trimmed by 4 bases and the J gene end by 3 bases; junction bases not matched to a gene: 1. This CDR3 has 13 residues. Per the germline V gene, CDR1 is SGHVS and CDR2 is FNYEAQ. The complete variable domain, with remaining parts taken from reference TRBV7-6 and TRBJ2-3, reads GAGVSQSPRYKVTKRGQDVALRCDPISGHVSLYWYRQALGQGPEFLTYFNYEAQQDKSGLPNDRFSAERPEGSISTLTIQRTEQRDSAMYRCASSSQGTDTQYFGPGTRLTVL.

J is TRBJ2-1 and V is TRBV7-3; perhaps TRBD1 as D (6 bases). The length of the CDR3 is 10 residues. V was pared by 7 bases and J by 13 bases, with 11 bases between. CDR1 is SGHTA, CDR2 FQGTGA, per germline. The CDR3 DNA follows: TGTGCCAGCATTTCAGGGGCTCAGTTCTTC. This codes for CASISGAQFF.

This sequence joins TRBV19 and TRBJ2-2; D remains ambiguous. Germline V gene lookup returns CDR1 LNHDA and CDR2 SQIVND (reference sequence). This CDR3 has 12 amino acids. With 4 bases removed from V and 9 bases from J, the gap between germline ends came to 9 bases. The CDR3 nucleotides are TGTGCCAGTAGTACGCCCAGCCGGGAGCTGTTTTTT. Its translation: CASSTPSRELFF.

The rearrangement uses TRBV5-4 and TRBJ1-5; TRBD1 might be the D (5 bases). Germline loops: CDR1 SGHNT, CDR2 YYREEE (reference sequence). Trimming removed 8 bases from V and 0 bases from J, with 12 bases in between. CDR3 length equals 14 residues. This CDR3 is CARRWGYSNQPQHF. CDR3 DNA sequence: TGTGCCAGACGCTGGGGCTATAGCAATCAGCCCCAGCATTTT.

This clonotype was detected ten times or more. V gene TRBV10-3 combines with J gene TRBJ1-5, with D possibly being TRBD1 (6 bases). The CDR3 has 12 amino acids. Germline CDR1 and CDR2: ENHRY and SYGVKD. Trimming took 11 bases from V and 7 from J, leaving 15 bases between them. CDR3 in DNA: TGTGCCGCACAAACCGGGGGCCAGCCCCAGCATTTT. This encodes CAAQTGGQPQHF.

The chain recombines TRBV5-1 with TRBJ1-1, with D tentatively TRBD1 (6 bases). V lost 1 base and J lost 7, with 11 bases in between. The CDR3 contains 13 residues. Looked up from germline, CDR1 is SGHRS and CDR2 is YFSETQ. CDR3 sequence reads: CASSLLQGGEAFF. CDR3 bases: TGCGCCAGCAGCTTGCTACAGGGTGGTGAAGCTTTCTTT.

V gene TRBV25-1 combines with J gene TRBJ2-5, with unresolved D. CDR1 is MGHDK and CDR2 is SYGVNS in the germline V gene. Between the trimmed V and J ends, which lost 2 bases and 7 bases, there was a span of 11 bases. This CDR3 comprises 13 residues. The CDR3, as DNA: TGTGCCAGCAGTGAACATGGGGTAGGGACCCAGTACTTC. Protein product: CASSEHGVGTQYF.

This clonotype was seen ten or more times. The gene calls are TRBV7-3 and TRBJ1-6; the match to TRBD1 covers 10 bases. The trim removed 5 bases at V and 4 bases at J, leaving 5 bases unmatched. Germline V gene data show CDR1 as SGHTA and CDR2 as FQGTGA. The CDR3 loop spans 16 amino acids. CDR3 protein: CASSARDRGYNSPLHF. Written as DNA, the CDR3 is TGTGCCAGCAGCGCCAGGGACAGGGGATATAATTCACCCCTCCACTTT.

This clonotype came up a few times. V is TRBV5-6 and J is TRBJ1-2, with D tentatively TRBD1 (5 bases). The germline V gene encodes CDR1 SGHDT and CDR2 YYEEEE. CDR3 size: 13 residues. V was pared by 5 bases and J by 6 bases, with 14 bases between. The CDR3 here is CASRITGTDGYTF. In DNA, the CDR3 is TGTGCCAGCAGAATCACAGGAACGGATGGCTACACCTTC. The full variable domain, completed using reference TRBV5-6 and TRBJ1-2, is DAGVTQSPTHLIKTRGQQVTLRCSPKSGHDTVSWYQQALGQGPQFIFQYYEEEERQRGNFPDRFSGHQFPNYSSELNVNALLLGDSALYLCASRITGTDGYTFGSGTRLTVV.